The 6 T cell receptor beta chains given below trace back to one sample, sequenced in a study of T cells in Graves' hyperthyroidism and ophthalmopathy. Amplified TCR beta CDR3 regions derived from RNA transcripts. During a first-round RT-PCR of the TCR CDR3, the HTBI primer set was used. One entry per CDR3 protein, called by TCRdb with MiXCR from the multiplex PCR reads. The repertoire holds over 300,000 distinct CDR3 sequences, with approximately 14% as singletons. The specimen was blood. The receptors originated from a woman aged 55-75 years with Graves' hyperthyroidism.

The genes are TRBV20-1 and TRBJ1-2, with 7 bases lining up with TRBD1. With 5 bases clipped from V and 6 bases from J, the junction kept 6 bases outside the gene matches. The germline V gene encodes CDR1 DFQATT and CDR2 SNEGSKA (reference sequence). The CDR3 totals 12 residues. The DNA for the CDR3 is TGCAGTGCTCGTGACAGGGCCCATGGCTACACCTTC. Its translation: CSARDRAHGYTF.

The J gene is TRBJ2-5, the V gene TRBV6-2 or TRBV6-3; TRBD2 is a possible D gene (5 bases). The CDR3 contains 12 residues. Germline CDR1 MNHEY, CDR2 SVGEGT. Trimming took 8 bases from V and 5 from J, leaving 12 bases between them. This CDR3 is CASLRAGETQYF. The CDR3 DNA sequence: TGTGCCAGCCTGAGGGCCGGGGAGACCCAGTACTTC.

This clonotype was recorded many times. The rearrangement joins TRBV11-2 to TRBJ1-3; TRBD1 agrees at 7 bases. The ends lost 0 bases at V and 2 bases at J; junction bases unmatched: 7. The CDR3 sequence is 17 residues long. Germline assignment: CDR1 SGHAT and CDR2 FQNNGV. CDR3 in amino acids: CASSLEAFRGAGNTIYF. CDR3 DNA sequence: TGTGCCAGCAGCTTAGAGGCCTTCAGGGGGGCTGGAAACACCATATATTTT. The entire variable domain, with the rest obtained from reference TRBV11-2 and TRBJ1-3, is as follows: EAGVAQSPRYKIIEKRQSVAFWCNPISGHATLYWYQQILGQGPKLLIQFQNNGVVDDSQLPKDRFSAERLKGVDSTLKIQPAKLEDSAVYLCASSLEAFRGAGNTIYFGEGSWLTVV.

At least ten counts were recorded for this clonotype. The rearrangement joins TRBV2 to TRBJ2-1, with TRBD2 matching over 11 bases. The CDR3 totals 17 residues. The trim removed 6 bases at V and 0 bases at J, leaving 7 bases unmatched. Germline CDR1 SNHLY, CDR2 FYNNEI. The CDR3 protein is CASRYSTSGTSYNEQFF. CDR3 coding DNA: TGTGCCAGCAGGTACTCGACTAGCGGGACCTCCTACAATGAGCAGTTCTTC.

This CDR3 reads CASSLGVTSGRGTDTQYF. The DNA of the CDR3 is TGCGCCAGCAGCTTGGGGGTGACTAGCGGGAGAGGCACAGATACGCAGTATTTT. The chain links TRBV5-1 to TRBJ2-3; the match to TRBD2 covers 12 bases. The germline CDR1 and CDR2 sequences are SGHRS and YFSETQ. V lost 0 bases and J lost 1; bases outside the gene matches: 6. The CDR3 covers 18 residues.

The chain couples TRBV10-3 to TRBJ1-2; D remains unclear. Between the trimmed V and J ends, which lost 6 bases and 6 bases, there was a span of 11 bases. From germline, CDR1 is ENHRY and CDR2 SYGVKD. This CDR3 is built from 12 residues. CDR3 protein: CAIRPESDGYTF. CDR3 nucleotide sequence: TGTGCCATCAGGCCGGAGTCCGATGGCTACACCTTC.